The present TCR beta chain was sequenced within a study of T cell repertoires in ileal Crohn's disease. Study overall: Surgery for a complication: stricturing in 61%, penetrating in 39%. Findings and limits, study-wide: Active smokers at surgery had more clonal expansions than non-smokers.

Assay: immunoSEQ multiplex PCR; the TCRdb copy retains only in-frame clones and omits some. The sample includes about 9,600 clones, about 80% of them seen just once. For this clone: Antigen unknown.

V was cut by 11 bases and J by 5 bases, with 18 bases left in between. Germline V CDR1 and CDR2: SGHTA, FQGTGA. There are 13 residues in the CDR3. The TCR was taken from an adult with Crohn's disease. Specimen: ileal tissue. The rearrangement links TRBV7-3 to TRBJ2-5; D possibly corresponds to TRBD2 (6 bases). The CDR3 is CASRRGAGETQYF. The CDR3 DNA reads as TGTGCCTCCCGGCGGGGCGCGGGGGAGACCCAGTACTTC.